This TCR beta chain was captured in a study of cytomegalovirus exposure and HLA in healthy donors. The assay was immunoSEQ multiplex PCR, and TCRdb's table has in-frame clones only and misses some. This sample carries 250,000 to 400,000 clones, roughly 86% of them seen once, and the ten largest clones take roughly 0.88%. This CDR3 comprises 17 residues. CDR1 SGHRS and CDR2 YFSETQ come from the germline V gene. V lost 4 bases, J lost 0 bases, and 9 bases stayed unmatched. V and J are TRBV5-1 and TRBJ2-2; 7 positions agree with TRBD1. The sequencing sample was made of PBMCs. The origin of this receptor is a man aged 25 to 40 in good health and CMV-seronegative. CDR3 nucleotides: TGCGCCAGCAGCGGGGGACAGACCGGCCCGAACACCGGGGAGCTGTTTTTT. It specifies CASSGGQTGPNTGELFF.